The 8 T cell receptor beta chains below all came from one sample that was sequenced in a study of T cell repertoires and HLA-DP antigens. No antigen has been assigned to these receptors. Assay: immunoSEQ multiplex PCR; the TCRdb copy retains only in-frame clones and omits some. The data show some 110,000 clones, about 92% seen once. Specimen: CD4+ T cells from PBMCs. Receptor source: a woman under 30 in good health and CMV-seronegative.

The V and J genes are TRBV7-2 and TRBJ2-5, with TRBD1 matching 8 bases. Germline loops: CDR1 SGHTA, CDR2 FQGNSA. This CDR3 is built from 16 residues. V was pared by 5 bases and J by 1 base, with 9 bases of the junction left unmatched. The CDR3 nucleotides are TGTGCCAGCAGCCCAAACAGGGGGGAGATCCAAGAGACCCAGTACTTC. Translated, it gives CASSPNRGEIQETQYF.

V usage is TRBV5-1 and J usage is TRBJ1-2; TRBD1 agrees at 9 bases. Germline V gives CDR1 SGHRS, CDR2 YFSETQ. This CDR3 is 14 amino acids long. V shed 2 bases and J 7 bases; nucleotides not matched to a gene: 6. Written as DNA, the CDR3 is TGCGCCAGCAGCTTTCTGGACAGGGGCGGTGGCTACACCTTC. This sequence encodes CASSFLDRGGGYTF.

This clone was found once. The chain is built from TRBV18 and TRBJ2-7; TRBD1 matches 8 bases. Looked up from germline, CDR1 is KGHSH and CDR2 is LQKENI. The V and J ends lost 5 bases and 3 bases, in that order; junction bases with no gene match: 12. CDR3 length equals 16 residues. CDR3 sequence: CASSFQTGALSYEQYF. CDR3 bases: TGTGCCAGCTCATTTCAGACAGGGGCCCTAAGCTACGAGCAGTACTTC.

The rearrangement joins TRBV19 to TRBJ2-6; D ambiguous. Germline V gene lookup returns CDR1 LNHDA and CDR2 SQIVND (reference sequence). This CDR3 region has 15 residues. Trimming took off 7 bases at V and 2 bases at J, with 12 bases between the two ends. CDR3 DNA: TGTGCCAGTATTTTAGATCCGGCTGGGGCCAACGTCCTGACTTTC. Translating it yields CASILDPAGANVLTF.

This sequence joins TRBV4-1 and TRBJ2-1, with D perhaps matching TRBD2 (5 bases). This CDR3 comprises 15 residues. The germline V and J ends were trimmed by 1 base and 2 bases, with 9 bases remaining between them. Germline CDR1 MGHRA, CDR2 YSYEKL. In DNA form, the CDR3 reads TGCGCCAGCAGCCAAGCGGCAGCGGCCTACAATGAGCAGTTCTTC. Amino acids: CASSQAAAAYNEQFF.

The V call is TRBV19, the J call TRBJ2-2, with D perhaps assigned TRBD1 or TRBD2 (6 bases each). Looked up from germline, CDR1 is LNHDA and CDR2 is SQIVND (reference sequence). This CDR3 contains 14 residues. The V and J ends lost 7 bases and 4 bases respectively, with 13 bases between them. CDR3 region: CASTTGGRTGELFF. CDR3 nucleotide sequence: TGTGCCAGTACTACCGGGGGCCGCACCGGGGAGCTGTTTTTT.

The V and J genes are TRBV28 and TRBJ1-2; a weak D match, TRBD1 (6 bases). CDR3 size: 13 residues. The germline gives CDR1 MDHEN, CDR2 SYDVKM. Trimming cost V 5 bases and J 4 bases, with 11 bases left between them. CDR3: CASSQGSIYGYTF. In nucleotides, the CDR3 is TGTGCCAGCAGTCAGGGGTCGATCTATGGCTACACCTTC.

This CDR3 reads CASSPNGGIPSYEQYF. CDR3 nucleotide sequence: TGTGCCAGCAGCCCCAACGGTGGGATACCCTCCTACGAGCAGTACTTC. V gene TRBV7-3 combines with J gene TRBJ2-7; D is unclear. The CDR3 loop spans 16 amino acids. The germline gives CDR1 SGHTA, CDR2 FQGTGA. The V end was cut by 5 bases, the J end by 0 bases, with 17 bases between.